The present entry profiles one TCR beta chain with its context. The target antigen is unknown. The CDR3 is 14 amino acids. Trimming pared 0 bases from V and 7 bases from J, leaving 11 bases between. Germline V lookup: CDR1 KGHDR, CDR2 SFDVKD. This sample is part of a study of T cell responses to AZD1222 COVID-19 vaccine. The wider study: Pooling covered second doses at about 4 or about 12 weeks. Notes on the study in general: Clonal diversity may have been underestimated, and the donors were mostly white British, with more females than males.

This table comes from immunoSEQ multiplex PCR, and its TCRdb copy is limited to in-frame clones, with some not included. The data hold approximately 150,000 clones, with 89% observed a single time. The J gene is TRBJ1-2, the V gene TRBV24-1; D is possibly TRBD1 (5 bases). Material: peripheral blood, obtained on day 0 of AZD1222 vaccination. The TCR originated in an adult in good health. Written as DNA, the CDR3 is TGTGCCACCAGTGATTTGGAGGGGTATGGTGGCTACACCTTC. Its translation is CATSDLEGYGGYTF.